Listed here is a single TCR beta chain. Its antigen is not identified. The assay was immunoSEQ multiplex PCR, and TCRdb's table has in-frame clones only and misses some. The table lists around 100,000 clones, about 90% of them singletons, with around 0.86% in the top ten. This record belongs to a study of graft-versus-host responses after intestinal transplantation. The overall study: Tacrolimus plus steroids were given to all recipients for about 3 years, preceded by anti-thymocyte globulin induction.

Study-wide results and caveats: Early after transplant, HvG clones declined as circulating GvH clones peaked. Recipient-marrow GvH clones were detected, some having first appeared in ileum or blood.

The input for sequencing was unstimulated CD4+ T cells sorted from spleen or lymph node cells, taken before transplant. The clonotype originates from a human donor who was the organ donor for an intestinal transplant.

The chain's CDR3 is CAWSGLDTQYF. CDR3 DNA: TGTGCCTGGAGTGGACTGGATACGCAGTATTTT. The J gene is TRBJ2-3, the V gene TRBV30; no firm D call. Trimming removed 1 base at V and 6 bases at J, with 5 bases between. CDR3 length: 11 residues. CDR1 is GTSNPN and CDR2 is SVGIG in the germline V gene (reference sequence).